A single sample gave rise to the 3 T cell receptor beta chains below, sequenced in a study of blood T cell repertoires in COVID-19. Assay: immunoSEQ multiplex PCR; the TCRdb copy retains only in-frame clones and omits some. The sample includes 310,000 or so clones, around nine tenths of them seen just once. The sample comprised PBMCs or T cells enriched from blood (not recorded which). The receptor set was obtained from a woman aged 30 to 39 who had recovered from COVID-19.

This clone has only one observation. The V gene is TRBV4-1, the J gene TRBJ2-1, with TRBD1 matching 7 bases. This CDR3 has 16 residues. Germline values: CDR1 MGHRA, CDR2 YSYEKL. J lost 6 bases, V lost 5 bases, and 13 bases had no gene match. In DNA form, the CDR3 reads TGCGCCAGCAGCGCAGAGACAGGGCGGAATTCCAATGAGCAGTTCTTC. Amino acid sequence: CASSAETGRNSNEQFF.

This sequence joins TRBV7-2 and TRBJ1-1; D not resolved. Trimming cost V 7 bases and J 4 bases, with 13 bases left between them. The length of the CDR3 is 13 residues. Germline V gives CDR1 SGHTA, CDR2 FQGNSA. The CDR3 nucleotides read TGTGCCAGCAACCTCCCACGGAGCACTGAAGCTTTCTTT. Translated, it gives CASNLPRSTEAFF.

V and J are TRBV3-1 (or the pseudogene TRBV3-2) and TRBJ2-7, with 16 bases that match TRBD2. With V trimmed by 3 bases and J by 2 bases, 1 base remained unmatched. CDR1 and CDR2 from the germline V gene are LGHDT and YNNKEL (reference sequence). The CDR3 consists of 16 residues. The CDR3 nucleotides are TGTGCCAGCAGCCAGGGGACTAGCGGGAGGGCCTACGAGCAGTACTTC. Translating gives CASSQGTSGRAYEQYF.